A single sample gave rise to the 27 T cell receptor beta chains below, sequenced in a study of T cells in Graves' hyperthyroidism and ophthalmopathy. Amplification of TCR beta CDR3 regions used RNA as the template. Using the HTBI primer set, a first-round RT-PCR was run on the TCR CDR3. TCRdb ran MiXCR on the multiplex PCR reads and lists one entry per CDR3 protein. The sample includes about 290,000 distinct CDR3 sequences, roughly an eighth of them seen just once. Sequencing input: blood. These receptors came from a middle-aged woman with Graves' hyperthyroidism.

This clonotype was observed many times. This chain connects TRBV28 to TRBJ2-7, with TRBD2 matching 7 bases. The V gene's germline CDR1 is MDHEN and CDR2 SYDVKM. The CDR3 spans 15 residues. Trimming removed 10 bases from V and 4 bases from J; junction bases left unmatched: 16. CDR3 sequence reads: CATGAAAGAAYEQYF. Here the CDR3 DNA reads TGTGCCACTGGTGCGGCGGCGGGAGCGGCTTACGAGCAGTACTTC.

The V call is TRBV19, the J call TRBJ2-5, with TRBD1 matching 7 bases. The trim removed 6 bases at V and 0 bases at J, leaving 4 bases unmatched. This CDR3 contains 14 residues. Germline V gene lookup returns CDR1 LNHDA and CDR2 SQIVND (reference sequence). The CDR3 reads CASRVDRYQETQYF. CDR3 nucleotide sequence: TGTGCCAGTAGGGTGGACAGGTACCAAGAGACCCAGTACTTC.

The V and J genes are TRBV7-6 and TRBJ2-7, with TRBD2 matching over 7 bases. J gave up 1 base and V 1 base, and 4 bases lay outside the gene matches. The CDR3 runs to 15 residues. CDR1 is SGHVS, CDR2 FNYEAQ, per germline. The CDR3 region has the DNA TGTGCCAGCAGCTTAGATCAGCGGGGTTCCTACGAGCAGTACTTC. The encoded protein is CASSLDQRGSYEQYF.

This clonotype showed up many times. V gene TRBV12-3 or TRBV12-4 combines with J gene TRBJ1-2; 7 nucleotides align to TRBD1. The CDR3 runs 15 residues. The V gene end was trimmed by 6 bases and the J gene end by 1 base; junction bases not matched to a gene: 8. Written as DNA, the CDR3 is TGTGCCAGCAGAAGGGGGCCGACTTTTAACTATGGCTACACCTTC. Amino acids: CASRRGPTFNYGYTF.

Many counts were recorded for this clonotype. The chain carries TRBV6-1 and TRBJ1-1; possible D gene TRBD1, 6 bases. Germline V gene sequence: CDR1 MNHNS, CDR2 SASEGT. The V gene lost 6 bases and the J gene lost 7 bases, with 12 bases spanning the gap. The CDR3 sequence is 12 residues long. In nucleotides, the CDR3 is TGTGCCAGCAGAAAAGGGGGTATTGAAGCTTTCTTT. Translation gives CASRKGGIEAFF.

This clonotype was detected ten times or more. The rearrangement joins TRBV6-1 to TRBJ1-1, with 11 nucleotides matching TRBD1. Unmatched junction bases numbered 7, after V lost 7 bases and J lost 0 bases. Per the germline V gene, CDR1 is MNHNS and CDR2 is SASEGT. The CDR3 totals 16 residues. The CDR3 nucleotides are TGTGCCAGCAAGGGGGACAGGGGGTTTGTGAACACTGAAGCTTTCTTT. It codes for CASKGDRGFVNTEAFF.

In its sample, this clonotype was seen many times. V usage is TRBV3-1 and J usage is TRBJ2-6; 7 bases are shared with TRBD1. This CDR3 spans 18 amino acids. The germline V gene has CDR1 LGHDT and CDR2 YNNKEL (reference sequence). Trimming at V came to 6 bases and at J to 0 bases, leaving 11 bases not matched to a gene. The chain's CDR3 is CASSLAGTVTSGANVLTF. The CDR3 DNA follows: TGTGCCAGCAGTCTGGCCGGGACAGTGACCTCTGGGGCCAACGTCCTGACTTTC.

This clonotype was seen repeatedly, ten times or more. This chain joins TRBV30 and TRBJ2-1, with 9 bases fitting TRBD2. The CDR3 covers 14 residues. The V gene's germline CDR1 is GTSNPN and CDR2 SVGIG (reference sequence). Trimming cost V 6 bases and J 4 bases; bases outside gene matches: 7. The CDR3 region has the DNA TGTGCCTGTGCGACTAGCGGCTCTTACAATGAGCAGTTCTTC. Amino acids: CACATSGSYNEQFF. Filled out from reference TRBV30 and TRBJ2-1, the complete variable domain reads SQTIHQWPATLVQPVGSPLSLECTVEGTSNPNLYWYRQAAGRGLQLLFYSVGIGQISSEVPQNLSASRPQDRQFILSSKKLLLSDSGFYLCACATSGSYNEQFFGPGTRLTVL.

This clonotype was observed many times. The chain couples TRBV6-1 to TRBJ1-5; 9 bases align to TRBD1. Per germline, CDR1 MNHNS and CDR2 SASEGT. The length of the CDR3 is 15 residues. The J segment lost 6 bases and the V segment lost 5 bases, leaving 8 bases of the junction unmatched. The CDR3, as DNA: TGTGCCAGCAGTTTAACCGGGACAGGGATTCAGCCCCAGCATTTT. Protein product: CASSLTGTGIQPQHF.

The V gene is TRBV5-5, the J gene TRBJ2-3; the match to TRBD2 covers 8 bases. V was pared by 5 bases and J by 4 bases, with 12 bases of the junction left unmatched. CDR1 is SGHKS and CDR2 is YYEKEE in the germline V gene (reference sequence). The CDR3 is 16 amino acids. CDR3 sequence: CASSPAEREMADTQYF. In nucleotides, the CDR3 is TGTGCCAGCAGTCCAGCTGAGCGGGAGATGGCAGATACGCAGTATTTT.

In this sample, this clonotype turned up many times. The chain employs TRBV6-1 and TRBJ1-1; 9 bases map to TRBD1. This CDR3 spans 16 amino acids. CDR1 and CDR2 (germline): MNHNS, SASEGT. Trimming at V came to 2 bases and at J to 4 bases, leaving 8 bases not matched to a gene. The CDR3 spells CASSEPGQGGGTEAFF. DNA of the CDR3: TGTGCCAGCAGTGAACCGGGACAGGGTGGGGGCACTGAAGCTTTCTTT.

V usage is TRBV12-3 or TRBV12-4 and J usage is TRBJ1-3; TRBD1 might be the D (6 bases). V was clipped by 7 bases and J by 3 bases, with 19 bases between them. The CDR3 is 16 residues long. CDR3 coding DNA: TGTGCCAGCATTCCGGGGGACATATCGTATGGAAACACCATATATTTT. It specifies CASIPGDISYGNTIYF.

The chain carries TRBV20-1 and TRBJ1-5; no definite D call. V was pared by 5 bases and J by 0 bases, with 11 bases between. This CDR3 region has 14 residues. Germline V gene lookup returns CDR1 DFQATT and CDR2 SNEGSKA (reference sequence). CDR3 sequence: CSAWPLDSNQPQHF. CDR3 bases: TGCAGTGCTTGGCCTCTAGATAGCAATCAGCCCCAGCATTTT.

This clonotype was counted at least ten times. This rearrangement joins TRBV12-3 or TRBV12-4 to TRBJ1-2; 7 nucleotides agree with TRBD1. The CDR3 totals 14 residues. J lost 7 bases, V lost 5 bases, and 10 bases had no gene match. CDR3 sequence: CASSRIQGGGGYTF. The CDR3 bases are TGTGCCAGCAGTCGAATCCAGGGGGGAGGTGGCTACACCTTC.

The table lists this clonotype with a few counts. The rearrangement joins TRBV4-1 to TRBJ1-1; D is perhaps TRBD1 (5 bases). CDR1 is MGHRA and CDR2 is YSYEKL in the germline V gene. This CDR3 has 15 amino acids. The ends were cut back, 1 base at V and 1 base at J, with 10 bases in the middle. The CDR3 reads CASSQGRGKNTEAFF. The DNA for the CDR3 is TGCGCCAGCAGCCAAGGGAGGGGTAAGAACACTGAAGCTTTCTTT.

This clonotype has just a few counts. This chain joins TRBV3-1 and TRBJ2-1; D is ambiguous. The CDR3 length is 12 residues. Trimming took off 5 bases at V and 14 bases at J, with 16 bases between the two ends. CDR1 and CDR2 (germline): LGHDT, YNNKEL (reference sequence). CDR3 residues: CASSVIGESEFF. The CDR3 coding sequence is TGTGCCAGCAGCGTAATCGGAGAGTCGGAGTTCTTC.

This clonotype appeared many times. The CDR3 here is CASSMTSGRLQETQYF. Here the CDR3 DNA reads TGTGCCAGCAGCATGACTAGCGGGAGGCTCCAAGAGACCCAGTACTTC. The gene calls are TRBV7-8 and TRBJ2-5; 13 nucleotides line up with TRBD2. Germline V lookup: CDR1 SGHVS, CDR2 FQNEAQ. The CDR3 extends over 16 amino acids. V was clipped by 5 bases and J by 1 base; unmatched bases: 4.

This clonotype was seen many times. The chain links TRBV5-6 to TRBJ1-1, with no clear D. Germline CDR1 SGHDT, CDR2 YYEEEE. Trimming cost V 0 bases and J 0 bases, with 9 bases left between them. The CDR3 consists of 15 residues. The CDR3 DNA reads TGTGCCAGCAGCTTGGATCGATTTATGAACACTGAAGCTTTCTTT. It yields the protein CASSLDRFMNTEAFF.

CDR3 sequence (DNA): TGTGCCAGCAGTGAATCGAAGGGGACTAGCCGAGAGACCCAGTACTTC. Amino acids: CASSESKGTSRETQYF. The rearrangement uses TRBV25-1 and TRBJ2-5; 9 bases align to TRBD2. This CDR3 spans 16 amino acids. With V trimmed by 1 base and J by 4 bases, 7 bases remained unmatched. CDR1 and CDR2 from the germline V gene are MGHDK and SYGVNS.

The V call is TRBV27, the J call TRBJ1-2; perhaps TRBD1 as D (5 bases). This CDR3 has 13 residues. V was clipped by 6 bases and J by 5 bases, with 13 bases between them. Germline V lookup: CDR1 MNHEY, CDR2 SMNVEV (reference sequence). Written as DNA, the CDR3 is TGTGCCAGCAGACCGGAGGGGCTTTATGGCTACACCTTC. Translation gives CASRPEGLYGYTF.

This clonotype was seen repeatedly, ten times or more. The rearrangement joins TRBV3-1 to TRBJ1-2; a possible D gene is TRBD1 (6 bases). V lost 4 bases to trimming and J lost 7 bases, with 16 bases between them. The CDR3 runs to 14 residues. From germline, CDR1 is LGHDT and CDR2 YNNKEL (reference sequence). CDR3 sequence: CASSLVPTGPGYTF. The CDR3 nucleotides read TGTGCCAGCAGCCTCGTCCCAACAGGGCCTGGCTACACCTTC.

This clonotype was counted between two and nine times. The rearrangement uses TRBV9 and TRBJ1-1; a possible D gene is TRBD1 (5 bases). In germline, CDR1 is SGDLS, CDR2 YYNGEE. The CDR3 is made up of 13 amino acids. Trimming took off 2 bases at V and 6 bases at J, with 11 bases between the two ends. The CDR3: CASSVGGRAEAFF. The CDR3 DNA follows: TGTGCCAGCAGCGTGGGGGGTCGTGCTGAAGCTTTCTTT.

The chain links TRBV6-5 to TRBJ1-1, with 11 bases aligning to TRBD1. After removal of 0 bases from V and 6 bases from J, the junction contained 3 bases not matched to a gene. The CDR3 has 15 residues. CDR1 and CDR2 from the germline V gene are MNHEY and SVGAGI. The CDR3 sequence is CASSYSGQGVSEAFF. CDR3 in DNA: TGTGCCAGCAGTTACTCGGGACAGGGGGTTTCTGAAGCTTTCTTT.

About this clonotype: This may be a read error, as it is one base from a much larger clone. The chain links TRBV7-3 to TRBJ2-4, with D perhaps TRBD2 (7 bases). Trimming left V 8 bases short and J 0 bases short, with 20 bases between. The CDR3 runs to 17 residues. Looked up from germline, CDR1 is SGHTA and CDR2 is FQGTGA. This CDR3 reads CASGSGGLTIAKNIQYF. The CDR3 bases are TGTGCCAGCGGCTCCGGGGGGCTAACAATAGCCAAAAACATTCAGTACTTC.

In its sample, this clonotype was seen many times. Written as DNA, the CDR3 is TGTGCCAGCAGCCAAGTGGCTCCCCGCAATTCACCCCTCCACTTT. Translating it yields CASSQVAPRNSPLHF. The chain combines TRBV3-1 with TRBJ1-6, with unresolved D. Trimming took off 1 base at V and 7 bases at J, with 11 bases between the two ends. The germline V gene has CDR1 LGHDT and CDR2 YNNKEL (reference sequence). The CDR3 contains 15 residues.

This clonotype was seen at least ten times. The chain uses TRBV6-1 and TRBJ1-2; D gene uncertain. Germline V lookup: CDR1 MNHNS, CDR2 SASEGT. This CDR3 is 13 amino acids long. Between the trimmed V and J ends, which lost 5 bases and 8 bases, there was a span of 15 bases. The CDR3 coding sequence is TGTGCCAGCAGTTGGGAGCGCCAGGACGGCTACACCTTC. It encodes CASSWERQDGYTF.

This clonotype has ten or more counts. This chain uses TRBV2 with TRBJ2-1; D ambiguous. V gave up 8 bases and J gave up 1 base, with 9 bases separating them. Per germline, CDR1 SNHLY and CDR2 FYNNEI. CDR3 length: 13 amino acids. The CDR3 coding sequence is TGTGCCAGCCAGGATTATTCCTACAATGAGCAGTTCTTC. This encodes CASQDYSYNEQFF.